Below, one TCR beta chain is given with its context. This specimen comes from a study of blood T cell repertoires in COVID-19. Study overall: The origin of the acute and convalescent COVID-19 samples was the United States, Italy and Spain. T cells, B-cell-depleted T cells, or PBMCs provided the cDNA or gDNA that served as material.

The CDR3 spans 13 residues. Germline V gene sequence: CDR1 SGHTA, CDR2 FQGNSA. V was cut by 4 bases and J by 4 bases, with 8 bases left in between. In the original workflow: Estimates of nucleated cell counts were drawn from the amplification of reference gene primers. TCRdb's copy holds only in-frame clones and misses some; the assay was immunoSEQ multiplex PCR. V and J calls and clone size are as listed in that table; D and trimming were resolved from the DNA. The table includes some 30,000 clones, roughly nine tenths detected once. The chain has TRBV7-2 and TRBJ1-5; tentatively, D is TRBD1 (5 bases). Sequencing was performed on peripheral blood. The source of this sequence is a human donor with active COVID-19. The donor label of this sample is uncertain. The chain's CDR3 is CASSSDNNQPQHF. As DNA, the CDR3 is TGTGCCAGCAGCTCGGACAATAATCAGCCCCAGCATTTT.